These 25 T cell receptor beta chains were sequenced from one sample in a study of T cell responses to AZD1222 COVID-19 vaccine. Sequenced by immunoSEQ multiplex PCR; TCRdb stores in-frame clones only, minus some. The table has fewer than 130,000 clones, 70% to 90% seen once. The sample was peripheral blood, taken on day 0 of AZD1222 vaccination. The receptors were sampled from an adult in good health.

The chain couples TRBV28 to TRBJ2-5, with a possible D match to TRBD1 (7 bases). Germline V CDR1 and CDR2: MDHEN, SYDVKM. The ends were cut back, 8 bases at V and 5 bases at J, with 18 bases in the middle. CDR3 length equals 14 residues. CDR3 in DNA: TGTGCCAGCCGACAGGGCGGGACCCCGGAGACCCAGTACTTC. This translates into CASRQGGTPETQYF.

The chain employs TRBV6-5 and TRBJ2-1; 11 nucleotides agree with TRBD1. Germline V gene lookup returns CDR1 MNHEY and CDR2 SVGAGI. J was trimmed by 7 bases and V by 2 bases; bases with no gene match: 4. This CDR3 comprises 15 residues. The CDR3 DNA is TGTGCCAGCAGTTACCCGGGACAGGGGGTTAATGAGCAGTTCTTC. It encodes CASSYPGQGVNEQFF.

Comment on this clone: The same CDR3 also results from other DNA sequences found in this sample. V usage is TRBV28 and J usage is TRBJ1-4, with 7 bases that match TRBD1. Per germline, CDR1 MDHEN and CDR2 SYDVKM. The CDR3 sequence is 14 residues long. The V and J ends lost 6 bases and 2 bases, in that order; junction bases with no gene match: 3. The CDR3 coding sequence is TGTGCCAGCAGCAAACAGGGGACTAATGAAAAACTGTTTTTT. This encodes CASSKQGTNEKLFF.

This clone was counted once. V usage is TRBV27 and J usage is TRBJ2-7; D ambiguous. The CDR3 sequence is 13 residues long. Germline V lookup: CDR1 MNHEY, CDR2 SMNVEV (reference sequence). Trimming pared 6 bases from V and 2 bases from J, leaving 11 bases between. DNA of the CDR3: TGTGCCAGCAGACCCCACGGTACCTACGAGCAGTACTTC. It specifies CASRPHGTYEQYF.

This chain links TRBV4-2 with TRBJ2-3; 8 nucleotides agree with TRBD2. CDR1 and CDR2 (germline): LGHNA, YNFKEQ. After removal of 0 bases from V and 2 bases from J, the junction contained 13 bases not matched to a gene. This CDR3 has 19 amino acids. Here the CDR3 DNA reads TGTGCCAGCAGCCAAGAAGGAGGCTTGGCGGGGGGATCCACAGATACGCAGTATTTT. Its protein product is CASSQEGGLAGGSTDTQYF.

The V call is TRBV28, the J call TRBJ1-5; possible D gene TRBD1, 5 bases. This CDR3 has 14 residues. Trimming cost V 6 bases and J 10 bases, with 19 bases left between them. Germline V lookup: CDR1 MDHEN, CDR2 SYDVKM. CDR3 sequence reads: CASSPPGRVNPQHF. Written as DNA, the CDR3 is TGTGCCAGCAGCCCCCCCGGCAGGGTAAATCCCCAGCATTTT.

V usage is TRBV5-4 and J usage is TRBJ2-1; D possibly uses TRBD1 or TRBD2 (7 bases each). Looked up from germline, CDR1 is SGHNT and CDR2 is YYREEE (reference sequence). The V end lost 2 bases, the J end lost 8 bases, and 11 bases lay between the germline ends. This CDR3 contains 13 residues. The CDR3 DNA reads TGTGCCAGCAGCTTCGCAGGGGGGGATGAGCAGTTCTTC. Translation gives CASSFAGGDEQFF.

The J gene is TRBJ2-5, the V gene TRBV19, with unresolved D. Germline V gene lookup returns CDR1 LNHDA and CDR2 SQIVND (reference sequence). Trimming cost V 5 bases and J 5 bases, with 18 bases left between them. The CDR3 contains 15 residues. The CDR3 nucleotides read TGTGCCAGTAGTTCTAGGGCCTCGCAGTTGGAGACCCAGTACTTC. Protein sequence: CASSSRASQLETQYF.

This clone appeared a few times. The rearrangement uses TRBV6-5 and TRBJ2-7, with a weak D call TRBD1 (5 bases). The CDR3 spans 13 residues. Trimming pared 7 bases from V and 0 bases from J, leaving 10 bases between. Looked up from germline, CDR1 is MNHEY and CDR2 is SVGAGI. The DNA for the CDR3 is TGTGCCAGCATGACAGCAAACTCCTACGAGCAGTACTTC. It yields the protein CASMTANSYEQYF.

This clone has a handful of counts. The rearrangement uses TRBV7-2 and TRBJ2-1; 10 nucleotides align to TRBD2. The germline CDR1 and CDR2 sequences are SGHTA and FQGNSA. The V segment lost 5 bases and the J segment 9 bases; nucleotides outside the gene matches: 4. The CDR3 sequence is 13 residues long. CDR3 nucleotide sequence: TGTGCCAGCAGCACTCTAGCGGGGGTTGAGCAGTTCTTC. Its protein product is CASSTLAGVEQFF.

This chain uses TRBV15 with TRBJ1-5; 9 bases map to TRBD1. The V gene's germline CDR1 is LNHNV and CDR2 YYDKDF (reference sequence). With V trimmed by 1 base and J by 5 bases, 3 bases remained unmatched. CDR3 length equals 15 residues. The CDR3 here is CATSRGTGGYQPQHF. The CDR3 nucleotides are TGTGCCACCAGCAGAGGAACAGGGGGCTATCAGCCCCAGCATTTT.

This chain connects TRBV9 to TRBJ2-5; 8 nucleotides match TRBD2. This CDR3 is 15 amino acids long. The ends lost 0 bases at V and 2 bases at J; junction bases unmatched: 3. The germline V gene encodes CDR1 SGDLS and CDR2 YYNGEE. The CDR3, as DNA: TGTGCCAGCAGCGTAGGGCCGGGAGGGCAAGAGACCCAGTACTTC. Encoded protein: CASSVGPGGQETQYF.

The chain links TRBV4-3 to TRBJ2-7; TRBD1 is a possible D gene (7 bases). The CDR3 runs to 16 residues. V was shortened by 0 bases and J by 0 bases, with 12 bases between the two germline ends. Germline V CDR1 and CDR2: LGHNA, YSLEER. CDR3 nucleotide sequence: TGCGCCAGCAGCCAAGATCTCCAGGGGGGCTCCTACGAGCAGTACTTC. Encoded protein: CASSQDLQGGSYEQYF.

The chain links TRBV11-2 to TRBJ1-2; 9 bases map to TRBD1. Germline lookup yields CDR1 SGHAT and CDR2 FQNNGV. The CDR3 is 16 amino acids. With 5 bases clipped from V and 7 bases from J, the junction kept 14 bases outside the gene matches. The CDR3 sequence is CASSHHPGTGIGGYTF. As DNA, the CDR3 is TGTGCCAGCAGCCACCACCCCGGGACAGGGATCGGTGGCTACACCTTC.

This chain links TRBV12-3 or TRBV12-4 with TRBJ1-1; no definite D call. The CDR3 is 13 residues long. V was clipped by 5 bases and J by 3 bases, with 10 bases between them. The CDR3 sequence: CASSVRADTEAFF. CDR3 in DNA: TGTGCCAGCAGTGTACGCGCGGACACTGAAGCTTTCTTT.

For the CDR3, the DNA is TGTGCCACCAGTGATGCCAACAGGGGCTATGGCTACACCTTC. It translates to CATSDANRGYGYTF. The V gene is TRBV24-1, the J gene TRBJ1-2, with TRBD1 identical over 7 bases. Looked up from germline, CDR1 is KGHDR and CDR2 is SFDVKD. The CDR3 runs 14 residues. Trimming removed 3 bases from V and 4 bases from J; junction bases left unmatched: 4.

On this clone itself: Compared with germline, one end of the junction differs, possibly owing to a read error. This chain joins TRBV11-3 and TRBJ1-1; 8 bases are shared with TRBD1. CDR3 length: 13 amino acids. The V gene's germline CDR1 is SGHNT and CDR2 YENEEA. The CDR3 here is CAGSSGGQAEAFF. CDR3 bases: TGTGCCGGCAGCTCAGGGGGCCAGGCTGAAGCTTTCTTT.

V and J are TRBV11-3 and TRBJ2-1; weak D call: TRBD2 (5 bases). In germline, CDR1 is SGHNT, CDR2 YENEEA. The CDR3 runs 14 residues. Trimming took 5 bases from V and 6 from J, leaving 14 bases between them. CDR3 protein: CASSAGLASNEQFF. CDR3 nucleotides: TGTGCCAGCAGCGCCGGACTGGCCAGCAATGAGCAGTTCTTC. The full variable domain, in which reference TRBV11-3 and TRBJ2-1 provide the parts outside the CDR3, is EAGVVQSPRYKIIEKKQPVAFWCNPISGHNTLYWYLQNLGQGPELLIRYENEEAVDDSQLPKDRFSAERLKGVDSTLKIQPAELGDSAVYLCASSAGLASNEQFFGPGTRLTVL.

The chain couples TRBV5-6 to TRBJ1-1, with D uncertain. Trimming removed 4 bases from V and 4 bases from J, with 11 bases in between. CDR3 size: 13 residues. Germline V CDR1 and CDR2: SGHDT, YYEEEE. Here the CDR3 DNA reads TGTGCCAGCAGCCCCGCGCGGGGCACTGAAGCTTTCTTT. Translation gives CASSPARGTEAFF.

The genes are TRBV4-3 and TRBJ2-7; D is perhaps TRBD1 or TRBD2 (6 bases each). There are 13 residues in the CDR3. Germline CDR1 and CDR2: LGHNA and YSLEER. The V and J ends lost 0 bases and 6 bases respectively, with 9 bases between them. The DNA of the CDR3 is TGCGCCAGCAGCCAAGAATGGGGGGCCGAGCAGTACTTC. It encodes CASSQEWGAEQYF.

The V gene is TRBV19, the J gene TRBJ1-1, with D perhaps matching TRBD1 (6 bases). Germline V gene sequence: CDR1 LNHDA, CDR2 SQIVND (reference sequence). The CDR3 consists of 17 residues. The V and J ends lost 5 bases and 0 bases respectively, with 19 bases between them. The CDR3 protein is CASSSPQGSGVNTEAFF. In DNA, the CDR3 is TGTGCCAGTAGTTCCCCTCAGGGGTCGGGGGTGAACACTGAAGCTTTCTTT.

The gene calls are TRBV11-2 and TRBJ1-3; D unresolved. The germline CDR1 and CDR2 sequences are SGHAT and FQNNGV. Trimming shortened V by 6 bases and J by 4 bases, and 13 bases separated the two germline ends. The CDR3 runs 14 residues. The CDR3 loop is CASRDSLGGNTIYF. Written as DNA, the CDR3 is TGTGCCAGCAGGGACTCGCTGGGCGGAAACACCATATATTTT.

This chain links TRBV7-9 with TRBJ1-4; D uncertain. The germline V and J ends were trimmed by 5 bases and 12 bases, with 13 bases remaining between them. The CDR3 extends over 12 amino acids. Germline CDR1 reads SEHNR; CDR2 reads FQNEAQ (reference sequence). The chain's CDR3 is CASSPPARELFF. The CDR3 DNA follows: TGTGCCAGCAGCCCCCCCGCGAGAGAACTGTTTTTT.

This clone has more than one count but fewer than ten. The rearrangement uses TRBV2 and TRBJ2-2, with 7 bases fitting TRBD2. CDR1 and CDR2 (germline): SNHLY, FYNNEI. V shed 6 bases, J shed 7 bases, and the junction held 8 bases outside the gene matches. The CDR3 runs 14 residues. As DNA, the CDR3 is TGTGCCAGCAGACGTGGGAGGGCTGGCGGGGAGCTGTTTTTT. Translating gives CASRRGRAGGELFF.

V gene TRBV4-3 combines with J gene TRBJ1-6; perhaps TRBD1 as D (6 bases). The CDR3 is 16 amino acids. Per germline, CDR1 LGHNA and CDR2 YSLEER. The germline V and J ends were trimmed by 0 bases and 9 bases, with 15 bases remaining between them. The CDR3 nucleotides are TGCGCCAGCAGCCAAGATGGACCGGGGGCAGGTTCACCCCTCCACTTT. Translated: CASSQDGPGAGSPLHF.